The rows below give T cell receptor beta chains drawn from one sample of a study of T cell responses to AZD1222 COVID-19 vaccine. TCRdb's table, derived via immunoSEQ multiplex PCR, lists solely in-frame clones and lacks some. Of about 150,000 clones listed, approximately 88% are singletons. Sequencing used peripheral blood, obtained on day 0 of AZD1222 vaccination. Receptor source: an adult in good health. The CDR3 runs from the conserved cysteine through the conserved F or W. The D gene is left open where the match is weak. The size of a clone is reported for some rows only, either as once, few or many, or as a class for expanded clones.

d_call clone_size j_call v_call cdr3_nt cdr3_aa
TRBD1 - TRBJ1-1 TRBV28 TGTGCCAGCAGCTCATACAGGGGGCCTGAGGGAAAGATGAACACTGAAGCTTTCTTT CASSSYRGPEGKMNTEAFF
- - TRBJ1-1 TRBV7-3 TGTGCCAGCAGCTTACGGCCTATCCTAAGAGGCCGGGGGGACACTGAAGCTTTCTTT CASSLRPILRGRGDTEAFF
- few TRBJ1-4 TRBV3-1/TRBV3-2 TGTGCCAGCAGCCAATCAGGTCTCGGGGAAAAACTGTTTTTT CASSQSGLGEKLFF
- few TRBJ1-2 TRBV6-1 TGTGCCAGCAGTGAATATAGGCAGGGTAACTATGGCTACACCTTC CASSEYRQGNYGYTF
- - TRBJ1-2 TRBV14 TGTGCCAGCAGCCAAGTATTGTTCGCTACACCCACCTTC CASSQVLFATPTF
TRBD1 - TRBJ1-2 TRBV5-1 TGCGCCAGCAGCCCGGACAGGGCTTCTGGAGGCTACACCTTC CASSPDRASGGYTF
TRBD1 once TRBJ1-6 TRBV19 TGTGCCAGTAGGAGGGCCGGGACAGGGGACTCACCCCTCCACTTT CASRRAGTGDSPLHF
- - TRBJ2-2 TRBV21-1 TGTGCCAGTATAACTATCGGTTTCTCGAACACCGGGGAGCTGTTTTTT CASITIGFSNTGELFF
- - TRBJ1-1 TRBV28 TGTGCCAGCAGTTCGACAGCGAACACTGAAGCTTTCTTT CASSSTANTEAFF
- - TRBJ2-4 TRBV3-1/TRBV3-2 TGTGCCAGCAGCCAAGAGGGTTTAGCCAAAAACATTCAGTACTTC CASSQEGLAKNIQYF
- few TRBJ2-2 TRBV5-1 TGCGCCAGCAGCGGGGGTACCGGGGAGCTGTTTTTT CASSGGTGELFF
TRBD1 - TRBJ1-2 TRBV9 TGTGCCAGCAGCGGAGAGGGACAGGGGCGGTATGGCTACACCTTC CASSGEGQGRYGYTF
TRBD1 - TRBJ1-2 TRBV5-1 TGCGCCAGCAGCGGAGGGGACAGAAGTATACAGGGCTACACCTTC CASSGGDRSIQGYTF
TRBD1 - TRBJ1-2 TRBV7-3 TGTGCCAGCAGTTTCCGGACAGGGGAGGTCGGTATGGGGTCTGGCTACACCTTC CASSFRTGEVGMGSGYTF
- - TRBJ1-5 TRBV6-1 TGTGCCAGCAGTGAAGCGAGCGGGAGGGGTGGAACTCATAGCAATCAGCCCCAGCATTTT CASSEASGRGGTHSNQPQHF
- once TRBJ1-1 TRBV5-4 TGTGCCAGCAGCTTAGGACAGTGGGAGATGAACACTGAAGCTTTCTTT CASSLGQWEMNTEAFF
- - TRBJ1-5 TRBV5-5 TGTGCCAGCAGCTTGATTCAGGGAAACAATCAGCCCCAGCATTTT CASSLIQGNNQPQHF
TRBD1 - TRBJ1-4 TRBV19 TGTGCCAGTAGTACGGACAGGGATTCTAATGAAAAACTGTTTTTT CASSTDRDSNEKLFF
- - TRBJ1-6 TRBV7-9 TGTGCCAGCAGCTTGGGTAATTCACCCCTCCACTTT CASSLGNSPLHF
TRBD1 - TRBJ1-2 TRBV4-1 TGCGCCAGCAGCCCACTCACTTGGGCAGGGGGGAACTATGGCTACACCTTC CASSPLTWAGGNYGYTF